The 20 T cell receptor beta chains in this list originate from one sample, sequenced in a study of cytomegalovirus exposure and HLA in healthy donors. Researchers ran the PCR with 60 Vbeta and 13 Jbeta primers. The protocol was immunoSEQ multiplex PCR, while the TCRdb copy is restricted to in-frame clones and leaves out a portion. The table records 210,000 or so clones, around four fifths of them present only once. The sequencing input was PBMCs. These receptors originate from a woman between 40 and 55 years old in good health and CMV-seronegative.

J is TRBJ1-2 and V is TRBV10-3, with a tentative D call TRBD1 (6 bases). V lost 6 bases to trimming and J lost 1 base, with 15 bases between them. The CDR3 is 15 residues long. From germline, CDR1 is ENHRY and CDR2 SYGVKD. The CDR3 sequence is CAIRRTEPNNYGYTF. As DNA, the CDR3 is TGTGCCATCAGAAGGACAGAACCAAATAACTATGGCTACACCTTC.

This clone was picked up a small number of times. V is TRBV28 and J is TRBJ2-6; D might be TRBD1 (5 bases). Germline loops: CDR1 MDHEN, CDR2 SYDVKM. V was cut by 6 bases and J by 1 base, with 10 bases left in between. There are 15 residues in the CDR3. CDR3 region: CASRRSGSGANVLTF. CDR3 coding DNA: TGTGCCAGCAGGAGATCAGGGTCTGGGGCCAACGTCCTGACTTTC.

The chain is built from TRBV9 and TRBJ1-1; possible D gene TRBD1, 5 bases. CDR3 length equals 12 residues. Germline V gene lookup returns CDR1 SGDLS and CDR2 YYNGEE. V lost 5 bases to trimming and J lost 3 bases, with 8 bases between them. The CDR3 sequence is CASSPGYTEAFF. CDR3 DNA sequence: TGTGCCAGCAGTCCAGGGTACACTGAAGCTTTCTTT.

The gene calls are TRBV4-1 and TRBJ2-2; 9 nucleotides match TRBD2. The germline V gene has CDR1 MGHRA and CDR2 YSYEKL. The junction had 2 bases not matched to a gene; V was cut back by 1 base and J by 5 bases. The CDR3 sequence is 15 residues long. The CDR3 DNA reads TGCGCCAGCAGCCAAGCAAGCGGGGGGACCGGGGAGCTGTTTTTT. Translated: CASSQASGGTGELFF.

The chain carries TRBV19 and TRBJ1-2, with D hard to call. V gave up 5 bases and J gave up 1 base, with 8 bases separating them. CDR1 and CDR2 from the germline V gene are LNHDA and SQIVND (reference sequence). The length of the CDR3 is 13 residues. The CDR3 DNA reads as TGTGCCAGTAGTGGGGAGTTTAACTATGGCTACACCTTC. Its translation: CASSGEFNYGYTF. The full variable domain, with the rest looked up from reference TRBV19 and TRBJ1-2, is DGGITQSPKYLFRKEGQNVTLSCEQNLNHDAMYWYRQDPGQGLRLIYYSQIVNDFQKGDIAEGYSVSREKKESFPLTVTSAQKNPTAFYLCASSGEFNYGYTFGSGTRLTVV.

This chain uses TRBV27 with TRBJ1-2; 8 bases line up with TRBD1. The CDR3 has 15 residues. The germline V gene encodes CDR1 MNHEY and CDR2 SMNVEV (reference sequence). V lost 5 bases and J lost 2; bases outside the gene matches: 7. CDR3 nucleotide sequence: TGTGCCAGCAGTAAACCGGGACAGGAGAACTATGGCTACACCTTC. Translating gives CASSKPGQENYGYTF.

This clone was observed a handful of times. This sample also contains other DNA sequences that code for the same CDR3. CDR3 DNA sequence: TGTGCCTGGAGTGTAGGGGGAAATAGCAATCAGCCCCAGCATTTT. It codes for CAWSVGGNSNQPQHF. The rearrangement links TRBV30 to TRBJ1-5; possible D gene TRBD1, 6 bases. Looked up from germline, CDR1 is GTSNPN and CDR2 is SVGIG (reference sequence). Deletions cut 0 bases from V and 0 bases from J, with 9 bases between. This CDR3 has 15 residues. Full variable domain (outside the CDR3, taken from reference TRBV30 and TRBJ1-5): SQTIHQWPATLVQPVGSPLSLECTVEGTSNPNLYWYRQAAGRGLQLLFYSVGIGQISSEVPQNLSASRPQDRQFILSSKKLLLSDSGFYLCAWSVGGNSNQPQHFGDGTRLSIL.

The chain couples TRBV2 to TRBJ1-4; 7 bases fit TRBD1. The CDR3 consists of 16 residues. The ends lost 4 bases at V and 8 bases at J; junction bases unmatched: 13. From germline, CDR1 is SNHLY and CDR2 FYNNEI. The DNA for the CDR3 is TGTGCCAGCAGTGCGGGACAGTTCCTTGGGGTCGAAAAACTGTTTTTT. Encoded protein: CASSAGQFLGVEKLFF.

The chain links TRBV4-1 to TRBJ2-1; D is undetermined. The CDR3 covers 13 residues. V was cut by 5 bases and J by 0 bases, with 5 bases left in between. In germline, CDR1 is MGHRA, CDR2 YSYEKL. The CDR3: CASSRSSYNEQFF. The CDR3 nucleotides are TGCGCCAGCAGCAGGAGCTCCTACAATGAGCAGTTCTTC.

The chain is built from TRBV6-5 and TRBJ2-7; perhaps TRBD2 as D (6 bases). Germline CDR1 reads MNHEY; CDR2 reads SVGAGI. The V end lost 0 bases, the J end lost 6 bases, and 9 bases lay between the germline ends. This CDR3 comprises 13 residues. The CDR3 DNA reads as TGTGCCAGCAGTTACTCGTTCGGGGGCGAGCAGTACTTC. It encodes CASSYSFGGEQYF.

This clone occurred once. The CDR3 region is CAIRAGGYEQYF. CDR3 in DNA: TGTGCCATACGAGCAGGGGGGTACGAGCAGTACTTC. This rearrangement joins TRBV10-3 to TRBJ2-7; a weak D match, TRBD1 (7 bases). The CDR3 consists of 12 residues. Trimming took 9 bases from V and 4 from J, leaving 13 bases between them. CDR1 and CDR2 (germline): ENHRY, SYGVKD.

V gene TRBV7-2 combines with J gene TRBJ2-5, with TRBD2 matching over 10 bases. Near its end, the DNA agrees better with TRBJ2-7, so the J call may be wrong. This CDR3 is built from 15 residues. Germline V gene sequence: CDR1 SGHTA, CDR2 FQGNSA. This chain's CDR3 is CASSLLAGAHYEQYF. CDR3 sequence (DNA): TGTGCCAGCAGCTTACTAGCGGGGGCTCACTACGAGCAGTACTTC.

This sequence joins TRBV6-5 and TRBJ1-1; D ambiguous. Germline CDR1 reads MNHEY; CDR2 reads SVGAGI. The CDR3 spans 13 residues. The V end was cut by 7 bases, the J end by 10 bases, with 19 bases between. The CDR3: CASNRRTFEGAFF. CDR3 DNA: TGTGCCAGCAACCGAAGAACTTTCGAGGGAGCTTTCTTT.

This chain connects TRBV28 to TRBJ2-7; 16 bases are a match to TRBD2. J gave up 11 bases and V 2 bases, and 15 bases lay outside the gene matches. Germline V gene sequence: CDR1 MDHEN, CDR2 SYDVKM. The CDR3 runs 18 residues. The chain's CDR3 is CASSLPGTSGGAQSNKYF. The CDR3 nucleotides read TGTGCCAGCAGTTTACCAGGGACTAGCGGGGGGGCCCAGAGTAATAAGTACTTC.

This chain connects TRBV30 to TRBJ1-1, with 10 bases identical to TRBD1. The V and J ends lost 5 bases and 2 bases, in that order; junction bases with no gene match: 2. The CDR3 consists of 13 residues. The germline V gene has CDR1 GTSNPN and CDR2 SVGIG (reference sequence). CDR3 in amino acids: CAWATGGNTEAFF. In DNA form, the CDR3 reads TGTGCCTGGGCGACAGGGGGCAACACTGAAGCTTTCTTT. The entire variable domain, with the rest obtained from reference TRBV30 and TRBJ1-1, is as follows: SQTIHQWPATLVQPVGSPLSLECTVEGTSNPNLYWYRQAAGRGLQLLFYSVGIGQISSEVPQNLSASRPQDRQFILSSKKLLLSDSGFYLCAWATGGNTEAFFGQGTRLTVV.

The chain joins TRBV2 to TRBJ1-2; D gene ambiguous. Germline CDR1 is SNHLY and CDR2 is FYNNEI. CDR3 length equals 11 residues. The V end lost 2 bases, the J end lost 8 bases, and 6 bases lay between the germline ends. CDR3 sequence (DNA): TGTGCCAGCAGTGAAACGGGGGGCTACACCTTC. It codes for CASSETGGYTF. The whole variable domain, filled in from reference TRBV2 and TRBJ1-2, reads EPEVTQTPSHQVTQMGQEVILRCVPISNHLYFYWYRQILGQKVEFLVSFYNNEISEKSEIFDDQFSVERPDGSNFTLKIRSTKLEDSAMYFCASSETGGYTFGSGTRLTVV.

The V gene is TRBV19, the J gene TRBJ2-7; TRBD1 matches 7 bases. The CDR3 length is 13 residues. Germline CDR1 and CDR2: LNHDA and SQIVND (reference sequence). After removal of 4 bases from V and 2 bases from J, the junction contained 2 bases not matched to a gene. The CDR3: CASSKGATYEQYF. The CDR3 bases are TGTGCCAGTAGTAAGGGGGCTACCTACGAGCAGTACTTC.

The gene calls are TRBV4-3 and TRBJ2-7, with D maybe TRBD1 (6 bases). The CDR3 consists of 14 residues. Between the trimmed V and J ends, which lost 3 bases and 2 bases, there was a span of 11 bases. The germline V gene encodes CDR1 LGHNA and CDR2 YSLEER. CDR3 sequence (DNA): TGCGCCAGCAGCCAGGTGACAGGTCCCTACGAGCAGTACTTC. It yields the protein CASSQVTGPYEQYF.

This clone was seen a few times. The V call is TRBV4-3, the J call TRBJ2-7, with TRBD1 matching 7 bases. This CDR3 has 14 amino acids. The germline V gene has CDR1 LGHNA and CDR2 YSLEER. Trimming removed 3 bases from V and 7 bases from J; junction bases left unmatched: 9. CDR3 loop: CASSQGQRLGEQYF. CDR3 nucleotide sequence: TGCGCCAGCAGCCAGGGACAGCGTTTAGGGGAGCAGTACTTC.

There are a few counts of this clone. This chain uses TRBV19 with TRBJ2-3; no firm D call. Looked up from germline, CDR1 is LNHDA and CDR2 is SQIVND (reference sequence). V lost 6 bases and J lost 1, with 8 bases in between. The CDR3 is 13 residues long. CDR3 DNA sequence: TGTGCCAGTAGCCAACTGGGCACAGATACGCAGTATTTT. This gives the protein CASSQLGTDTQYF.